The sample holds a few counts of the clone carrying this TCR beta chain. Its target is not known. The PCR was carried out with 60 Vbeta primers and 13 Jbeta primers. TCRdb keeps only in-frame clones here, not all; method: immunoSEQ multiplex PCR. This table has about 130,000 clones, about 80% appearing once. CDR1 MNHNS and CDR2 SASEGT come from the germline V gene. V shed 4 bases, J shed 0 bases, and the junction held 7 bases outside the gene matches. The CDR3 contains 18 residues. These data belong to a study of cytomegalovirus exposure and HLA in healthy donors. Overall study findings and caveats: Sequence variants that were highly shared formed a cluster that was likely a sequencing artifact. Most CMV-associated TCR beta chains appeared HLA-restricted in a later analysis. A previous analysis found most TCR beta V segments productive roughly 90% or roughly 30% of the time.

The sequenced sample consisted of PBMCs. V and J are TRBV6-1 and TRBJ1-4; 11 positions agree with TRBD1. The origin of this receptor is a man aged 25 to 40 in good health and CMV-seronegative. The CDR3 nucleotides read TGTGCCAGCAGTGCTGGACAGGGGGCGCGTGCAACTAATGAAAAACTGTTTTTT. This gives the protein CASSAGQGARATNEKLFF.